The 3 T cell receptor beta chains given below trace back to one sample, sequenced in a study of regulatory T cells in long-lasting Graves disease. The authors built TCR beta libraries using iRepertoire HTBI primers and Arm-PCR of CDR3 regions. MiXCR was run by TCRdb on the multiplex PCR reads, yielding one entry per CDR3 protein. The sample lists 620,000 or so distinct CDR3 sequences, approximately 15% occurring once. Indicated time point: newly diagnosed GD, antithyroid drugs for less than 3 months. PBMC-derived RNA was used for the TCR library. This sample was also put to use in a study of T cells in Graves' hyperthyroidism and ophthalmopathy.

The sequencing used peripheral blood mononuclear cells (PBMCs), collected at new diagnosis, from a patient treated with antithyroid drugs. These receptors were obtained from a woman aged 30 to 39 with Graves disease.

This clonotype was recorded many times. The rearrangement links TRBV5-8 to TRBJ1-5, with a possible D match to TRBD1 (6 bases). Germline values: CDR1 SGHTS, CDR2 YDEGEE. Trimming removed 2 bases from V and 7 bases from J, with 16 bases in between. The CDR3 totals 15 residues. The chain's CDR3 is CASSFKGTPTQPQHF. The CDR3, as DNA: TGTGCCAGCAGCTTTAAGGGGACACCCACCCAGCCCCAGCATTTT.

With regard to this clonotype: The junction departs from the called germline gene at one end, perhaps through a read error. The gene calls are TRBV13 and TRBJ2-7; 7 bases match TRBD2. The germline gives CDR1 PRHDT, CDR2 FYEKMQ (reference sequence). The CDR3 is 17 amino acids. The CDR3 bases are TGTGCCAGCAGCTATAGACGGGAGGATTTACACTCCAACGAGCAGTACTTC. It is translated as CASSYRREDLHSNEQYF.

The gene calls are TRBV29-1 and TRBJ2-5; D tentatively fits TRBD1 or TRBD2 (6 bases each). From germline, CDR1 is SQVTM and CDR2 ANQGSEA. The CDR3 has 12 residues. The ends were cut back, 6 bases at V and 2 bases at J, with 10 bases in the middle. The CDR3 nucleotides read TGCAGCGTCGGGGGCGGACAAGAGACCCAGTACTTC. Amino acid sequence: CSVGGGQETQYF.